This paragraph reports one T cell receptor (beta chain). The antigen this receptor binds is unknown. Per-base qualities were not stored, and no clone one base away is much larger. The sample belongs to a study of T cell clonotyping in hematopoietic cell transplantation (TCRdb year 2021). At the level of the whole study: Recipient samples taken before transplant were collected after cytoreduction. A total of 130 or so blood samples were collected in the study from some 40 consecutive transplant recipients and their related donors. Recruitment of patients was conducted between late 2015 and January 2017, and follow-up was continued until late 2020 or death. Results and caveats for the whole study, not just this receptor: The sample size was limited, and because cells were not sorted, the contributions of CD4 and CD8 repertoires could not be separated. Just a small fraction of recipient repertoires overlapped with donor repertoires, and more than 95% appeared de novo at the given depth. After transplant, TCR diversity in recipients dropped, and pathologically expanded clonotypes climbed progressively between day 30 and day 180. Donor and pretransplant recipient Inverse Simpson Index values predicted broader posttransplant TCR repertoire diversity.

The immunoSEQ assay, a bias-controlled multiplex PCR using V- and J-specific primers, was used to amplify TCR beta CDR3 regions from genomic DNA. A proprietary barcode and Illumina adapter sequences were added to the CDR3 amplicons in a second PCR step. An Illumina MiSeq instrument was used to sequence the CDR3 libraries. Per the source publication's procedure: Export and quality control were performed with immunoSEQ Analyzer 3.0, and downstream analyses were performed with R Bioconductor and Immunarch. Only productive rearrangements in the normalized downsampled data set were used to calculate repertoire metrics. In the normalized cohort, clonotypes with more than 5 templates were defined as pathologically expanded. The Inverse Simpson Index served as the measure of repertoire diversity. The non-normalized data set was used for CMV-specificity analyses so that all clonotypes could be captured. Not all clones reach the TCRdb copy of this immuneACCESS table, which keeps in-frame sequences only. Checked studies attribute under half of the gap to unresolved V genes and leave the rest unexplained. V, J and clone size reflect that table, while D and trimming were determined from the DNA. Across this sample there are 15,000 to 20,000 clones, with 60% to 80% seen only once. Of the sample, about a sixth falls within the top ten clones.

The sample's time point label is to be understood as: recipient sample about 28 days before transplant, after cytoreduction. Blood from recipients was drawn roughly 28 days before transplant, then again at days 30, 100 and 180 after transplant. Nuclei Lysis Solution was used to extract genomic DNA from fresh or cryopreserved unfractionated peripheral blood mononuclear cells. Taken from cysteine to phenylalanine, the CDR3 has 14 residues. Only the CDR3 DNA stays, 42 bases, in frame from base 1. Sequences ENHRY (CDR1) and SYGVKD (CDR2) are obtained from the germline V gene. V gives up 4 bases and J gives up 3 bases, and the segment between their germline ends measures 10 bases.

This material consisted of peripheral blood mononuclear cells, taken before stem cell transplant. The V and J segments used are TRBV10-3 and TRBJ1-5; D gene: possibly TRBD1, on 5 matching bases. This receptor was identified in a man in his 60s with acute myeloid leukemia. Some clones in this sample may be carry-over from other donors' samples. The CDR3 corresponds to CAISADTVNQPQHF. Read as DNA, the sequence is TGTGCCATCAGTGCGGACACAGTCAATCAGCCCCAGCATTTT.